The rows below give T cell receptor beta chains drawn from one sample of a study of T cells in Graves' hyperthyroidism and ophthalmopathy. From the multiplex PCR reads, TCRdb called clonotypes with MiXCR, one entry per CDR3 protein. Of about 640,000 distinct CDR3 sequences in the sample, roughly 20% are singletons; the top ten hold under 35%. Sequencing was done on a sample of blood. The receptors shown here come from a man aged 25 to 40 with Graves' ophthalmopathy. Both conserved end residues are part of each CDR3.

v_call: TRBV19
cdr3_aa: CASSPRTSGSLYTQYF

v_call: TRBV5-5
cdr3_aa: CASSLVTRGPSYEQYF

v_call: TRBV9
cdr3_aa: CASSPRTSGRLADTQYF

v_call: TRBV11-2
cdr3_aa: CASSLTSGRTTDTQYF

v_call: TRBV14
cdr3_aa: CASSQEFRGRETQYF

v_call: TRBV7-8
cdr3_aa: CASSLPRTSNTGELFF

v_call: TRBV4-1
cdr3_aa: CASSQGGIGLAGYEQFF

v_call: TRBV5-1
cdr3_aa: CASSFYGDKFETQYF

v_call: TRBV5-1
cdr3_aa: CASSLEGRGVETQYF

v_call: TRBV7-9
cdr3_aa: CASSLEGRLDYEQYF

v_call: TRBV19
cdr3_aa: CASSATGGSPLHF

v_call: TRBV6-5
cdr3_aa: CASSYLGEGGYGYTF

v_call: TRBV19
cdr3_aa: CATRITDFVGNQPQHF

v_call: TRBV2
cdr3_aa: CASSEDRFYTGELFF

v_call: TRBV11-2
cdr3_aa: CASSRGLASEQYF

v_call: TRBV9
cdr3_aa: CASSVTGDTGELFF

v_call: TRBV20-1
cdr3_aa: CSANNLKGQGRTGELFF

v_call: TRBV4-3
cdr3_aa: CASSQEGQDHGYTF

v_call: TRBV7-2
cdr3_aa: CASSLGTLNEKLFF

v_call: TRBV6-1
cdr3_aa: CVSSLGQGVAEAFF

v_call: TRBV6-1
cdr3_aa: CASSLGTGAGGYTF

v_call: TRBV12-3/TRBV12-4
cdr3_aa: CASSALSGGVAKNIQYF

v_call: TRBV5-1
cdr3_aa: CASSLGAGEQFF

v_call: TRBV7-8
cdr3_aa: CASSLDRAGLNTEAFF

v_call: TRBV20-1
cdr3_aa: CSARIPEPDKPHNQPQHF

v_call: TRBV3-1
cdr3_aa: CASSLNREGAAKNIQYF

v_call: TRBV5-4
cdr3_aa: CASSRPRGEGLDEQFF

v_call: TRBV11-2
cdr3_aa: CASSLGTSGRYEQFF

v_call: TRBV9
cdr3_aa: CASGGTGSTEQYF

v_call: TRBV7-8
cdr3_aa: CASSLAGRASQGFYEQFF

v_call: TRBV20-1
cdr3_aa: CSARDIRGRGEQFF

v_call: TRBV7-3
cdr3_aa: CASSLTFAGVADTQYF

v_call: TRBV11-2
cdr3_aa: CASSSTSGGFEANTGELFF

v_call: TRBV10-3
cdr3_aa: CAINPQGRNTGELFF

v_call: TRBV6-2/TRBV6-3
cdr3_aa: CASSDFDPLGHGELFF

v_call: TRBV6-2/TRBV6-3
cdr3_aa: CATGLAGVLEQFF

v_call: TRBV18
cdr3_aa: CASSPRPRSTEAFF

v_call: TRBV2
cdr3_aa: CASSEAGSGASWGYNEQFF

v_call: TRBV30
cdr3_aa: CAWSPPGTSLSSYNEQYF

v_call: TRBV20-1
cdr3_aa: CSALRTSGTSYEQYF

v_call: TRBV5-1
cdr3_aa: CASSWVGAGNTEAFF

v_call: TRBV7-6
cdr3_aa: CASSLERPGTYEQYF

v_call: TRBV28
cdr3_aa: CASRMGRAGNSPLHF

v_call: TRBV30
cdr3_aa: CAWSVGAGGYNEQFF

v_call: TRBV27
cdr3_aa: CASRLGTGWGTDAQYF

v_call: TRBV3-1
cdr3_aa: CASSQEAAGGTYTQYF

v_call: TRBV2
cdr3_aa: CASASYNRASYTF

v_call: TRBV30
cdr3_aa: CAWSDPPRGGEKLFF

v_call: TRBV28
cdr3_aa: CASSLDRGLGYTF

v_call: TRBV27
cdr3_aa: CASSTLTFGGHYTDTQYF

v_call: TRBV12-3/TRBV12-4
cdr3_aa: CASGLTPGGNTEAFF

v_call: TRBV19
cdr3_aa: CASSPLGQGSYEQYF

v_call: TRBV5-6
cdr3_aa: CASSFDLGNTEAFF

v_call: TRBV7-3
cdr3_aa: CASSLGGRRNEQYF

v_call: TRBV2
cdr3_aa: CASKPPGHEQFF